This T cell receptor (beta chain) was sequenced in a study of monozygotic twins with inflammatory bowel disease. Germline CDR1 and CDR2: SGHRS and YFSETQ. The CDR3 length is 17 residues. Overall study findings and caveats: For repertoire similarity, concordant twins did not differ from discordant twins, possibly because power was limited. Among the T cells, different subtypes could not be distinguished. Data gave no support to a single strong signal or clonotype associated with IBD.

In the case of this clonotype: The antigen remains unidentified.

Two rounds of nested PCR, of about 17 and 10 cycles, were run on TCRalpha and TCRbeta cDNA. TCRdb reprocessed the 5' RACE reads and stores each CDR3 protein as one record, lacking DNA. Its table lists around 400,000 distinct CDR3 sequences. This chain connects TRBV5-1 to TRBJ2-2; the D call of TRBD2 rests on TCRdb alone, since no DNA is present to check it. The clonotype comes from a human donor with ulcerative colitis or Crohn's disease, or a healthy co-twin of an affected twin (not recorded which). Sample: blood. This CDR3 is CASSLKAVRENTGELFF.